The sample holds a few counts of the clone carrying this T cell receptor (beta chain). The assay was immunoSEQ multiplex PCR, and TCRdb's table has in-frame clones only and misses some. The sample carries about 190,000 clones, about 86% recorded once. The CDR3 has 17 residues. Losses at the gene ends were 5 bases for V and 2 bases for J; bases not matched to a gene: 13. Germline loops: CDR1 SGHRS, CDR2 YFSETQ. The data originate from a study of blood T cell repertoires in COVID-19. About the study: T cells, B-cell-depleted T cells, or PBMCs provided the cDNA or gDNA that served as material.

The V gene is TRBV5-1, the J gene TRBJ1-5; 7 nucleotides line up with TRBD1. The specimen sequenced was peripheral blood. This receptor was identified in a man in his thirties or forties with active or convalescent COVID-19. The CDR3 sequence: CASSLGAGGVGNQPQHF. The CDR3 nucleotides are TGCGCCAGCAGTCTGGGGGCAGGGGGAGTCGGCAATCAGCCCCAGCATTTT.